One and the same sample provided the 8 T cell receptor beta chains below, sequenced in a study of blood T cells in healthy people across ages. It was with a sample-barcoded 5' primer and a J-beta primer mix that a second PCR of about 6 to 12 cycles was run. TCRdb redid the calling of the 5' RACE reads with MiXCR, one entry per CDR3 protein. The sample gives about 700,000 distinct CDR3 sequences, about 30% of which show up once; approximately 15% is in the top ten. Sample: blood. These receptors came from a woman over 75 in good health.

This clonotype was counted ten times or more. The chain links TRBV30 to TRBJ2-1; 11 nucleotides match TRBD2. There are 16 residues in the CDR3. V lost 3 bases and J lost 4; bases outside the gene matches: 8. CDR1 and CDR2 (germline): GTSNPN, SVGIG (reference sequence). The DNA of the CDR3 is TGTGCCTGGAGCGGGTTGGCTAGCGGGGGGTACAATGAGCAGTTCTTC. Protein product: CAWSGLASGGYNEQFF. Complete variable domain (other parts from reference TRBV30 and TRBJ2-1): SQTIHQWPATLVQPVGSPLSLECTVEGTSNPNLYWYRQAAGRGLQLLFYSVGIGQISSEVPQNLSASRPQDRQFILSSKKLLLSDSGFYLCAWSGLASGGYNEQFFGPGTRLTVL.

This clonotype was recorded many times. A much bigger clone sits one base away, suggesting this may be a read error. The chain links TRBV2 to TRBJ2-5; the D gene is possibly TRBD1 (5 bases). V lost 8 bases to trimming and J lost 11 bases, with 18 bases between them. The CDR3 loop spans 12 amino acids. The germline gives CDR1 SNHLY, CDR2 FYNNEI. The CDR3: CASAALDNEQYF. CDR3 in DNA: TGTGCCAGCGCCGCCTTGGACAATGAGCAGTACTTC.

This clonotype has a single count. The chain carries TRBV29-1 and TRBJ1-4, with D perhaps TRBD1 (6 bases). V was clipped by 6 bases and J by 6 bases, with 17 bases between them. The CDR3 covers 14 residues. Germline V gene data show CDR1 as SQVTM and CDR2 as ANQGSEA. The CDR3 DNA reads as TGCAGCGTCGGGGGCTCGGGAGCATATGAAAAACTGTTTTTT. Translating gives CSVGGSGAYEKLFF.

This chain joins TRBV20-1 and TRBJ1-5, with unresolved D. The ends were cut back, 3 bases at V and 0 bases at J, with 12 bases in the middle. The CDR3 contains 15 residues. From germline, CDR1 is DFQATT and CDR2 SNEGSKA (reference sequence). CDR3 bases: TGCAGTGCTAGTTTGCCAGGATATAGCAATCAGCCCCAGCATTTT. Its protein is CSASLPGYSNQPQHF.

The chain joins TRBV20-1 to TRBJ2-7; 7 bases fit TRBD1. Germline CDR1 DFQATT, CDR2 SNEGSKA (reference sequence). Trimming cost V 6 bases and J 4 bases; bases outside gene matches: 9. The CDR3 runs 13 residues. The CDR3 loop is CSASPGQPYEQYF. The CDR3 coding sequence is TGCAGTGCCTCGCCGGGACAGCCTTACGAGCAGTACTTC.

This clonotype was counted a few times. V is TRBV7-2 and J is TRBJ1-3, with D perhaps matching TRBD1 (6 bases). CDR1 is SGHTA, CDR2 FQGNSA, per germline. The ends were cut back, 3 bases at V and 6 bases at J, with 12 bases in the middle. This CDR3 has 14 residues. Here the CDR3 reads CASSLWSGANTIYF. Written as DNA, the CDR3 is TGTGCCAGCAGCTTGTGGTCGGGGGCAAACACCATATATTTT.

The chain links TRBV15 to TRBJ1-2, with D possibly matching TRBD1 (5 bases). CDR1 and CDR2 from the germline V gene are LNHNV and YYDKDF (reference sequence). The CDR3 has 16 amino acids. Trimming took 0 bases from V and 4 from J, leaving 15 bases between them. The CDR3 nucleotides read TGTGCCACCAGCAGAGAAGGGGCAGAAAGAACCTATGGCTACACCTTC. This gives the protein CATSREGAERTYGYTF.

The rearrangement links TRBV7-2 to TRBJ2-7, with D hard to call. CDR3 length: 14 amino acids. Germline V lookup: CDR1 SGHTA, CDR2 FQGNSA. V shed 1 base and J shed 2 bases, with 9 bases lying between them. CDR3 residues: CASSLGIQAYEQYF. CDR3 nucleotides: TGTGCCAGCAGCTTAGGCATCCAAGCCTACGAGCAGTACTTC.